This entry features one T cell receptor (beta chain) sequence. This sample is drawn from a study of blood T cell repertoires in COVID-19. About the research overall: Both acute and convalescent COVID-19 samples were obtained from the United States, Italy and Spain.

Clones were read by immunoSEQ multiplex PCR, and TCRdb kept only the in-frame ones, dropping some. The sample contains 110,000 or so clones, about 85% of which appear only once. This CDR3 is built from 12 residues. CDR1 and CDR2 (germline): LNHDA, SQIVND (reference sequence). V shed 7 bases and J shed 7 bases, with 11 bases lying between them. The clonotype was recovered from a man aged 55-75 years with acute or convalescent COVID-19. The sample taken for sequencing was peripheral blood. This chain joins TRBV19 and TRBJ2-1; possible D gene TRBD1, 6 bases. The DNA for the CDR3 is TGTGCCAGTAAGACGAGGGGGAATGAGCAGTTCTTC. The encoded protein is CASKTRGNEQFF.